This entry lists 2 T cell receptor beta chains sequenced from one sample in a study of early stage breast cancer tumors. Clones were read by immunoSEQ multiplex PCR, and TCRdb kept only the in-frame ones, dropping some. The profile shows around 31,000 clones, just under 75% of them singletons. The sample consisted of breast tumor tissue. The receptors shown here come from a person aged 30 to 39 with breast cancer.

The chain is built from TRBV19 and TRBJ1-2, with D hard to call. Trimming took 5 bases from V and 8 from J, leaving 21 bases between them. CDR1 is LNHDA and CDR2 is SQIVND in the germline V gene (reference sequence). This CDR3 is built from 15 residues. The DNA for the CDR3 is TGTGCCAGTAGTGTAAAGACAACGGCGGGCTACGGCTACACCTTC. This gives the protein CASSVKTTAGYGYTF.

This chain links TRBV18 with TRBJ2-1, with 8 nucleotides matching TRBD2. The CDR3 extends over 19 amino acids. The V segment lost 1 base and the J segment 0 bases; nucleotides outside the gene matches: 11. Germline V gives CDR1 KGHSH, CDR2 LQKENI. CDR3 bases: TGTGCCAGCTCACCACTTACTAGCGGAACGGAGCTCTCCTACAATGAGCAGTTCTTC. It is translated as CASSPLTSGTELSYNEQFF.